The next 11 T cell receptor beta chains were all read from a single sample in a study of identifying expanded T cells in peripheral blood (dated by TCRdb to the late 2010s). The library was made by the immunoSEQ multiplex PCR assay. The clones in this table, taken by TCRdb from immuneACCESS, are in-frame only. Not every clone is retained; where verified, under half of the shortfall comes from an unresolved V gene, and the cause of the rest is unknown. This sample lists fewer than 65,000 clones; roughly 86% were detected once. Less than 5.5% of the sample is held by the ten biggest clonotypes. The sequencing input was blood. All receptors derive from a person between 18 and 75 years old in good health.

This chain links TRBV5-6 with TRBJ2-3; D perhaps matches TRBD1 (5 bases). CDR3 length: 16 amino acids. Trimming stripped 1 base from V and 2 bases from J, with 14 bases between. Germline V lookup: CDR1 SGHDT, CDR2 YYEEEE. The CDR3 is CASSLWQQVATDTQYF. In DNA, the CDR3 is TGTGCCAGCAGCTTGTGGCAACAGGTCGCCACAGATACGCAGTATTTT.

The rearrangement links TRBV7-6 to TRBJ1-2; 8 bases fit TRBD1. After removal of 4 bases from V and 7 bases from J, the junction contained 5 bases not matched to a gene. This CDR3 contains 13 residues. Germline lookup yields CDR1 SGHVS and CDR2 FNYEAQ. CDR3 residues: CASSSDREGGYTF. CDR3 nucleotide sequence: TGTGCCAGCAGCTCGGACAGGGAGGGTGGCTACACCTTC.

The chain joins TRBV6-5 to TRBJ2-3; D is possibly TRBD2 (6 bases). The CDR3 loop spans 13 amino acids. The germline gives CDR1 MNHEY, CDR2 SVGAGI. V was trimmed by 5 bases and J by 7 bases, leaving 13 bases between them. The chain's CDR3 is CASSLRRANTQYF. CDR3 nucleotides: TGTGCCAGCAGTCTCAGGAGGGCGAATACGCAGTATTTT.

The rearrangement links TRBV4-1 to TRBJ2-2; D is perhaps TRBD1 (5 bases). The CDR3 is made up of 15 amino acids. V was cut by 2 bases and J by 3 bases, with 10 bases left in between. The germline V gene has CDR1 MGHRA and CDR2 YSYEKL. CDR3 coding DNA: TGCGCCAGCAGCCAACAGGGAAGGGACACCGGGGAGCTGTTTTTT. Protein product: CASSQQGRDTGELFF.

In DNA form, the CDR3 reads TGTGCCTGCCTGACAGGTGGAAAGCAGTACTTC. Its protein product is CACLTGGKQYF. V gene TRBV30 combines with J gene TRBJ2-7; the D gene is possibly TRBD1 (6 bases). Germline assignment: CDR1 GTSNPN and CDR2 SVGIG (reference sequence). V was trimmed by 6 bases and J by 8 bases, leaving 14 bases between them. CDR3 length: 11 amino acids.

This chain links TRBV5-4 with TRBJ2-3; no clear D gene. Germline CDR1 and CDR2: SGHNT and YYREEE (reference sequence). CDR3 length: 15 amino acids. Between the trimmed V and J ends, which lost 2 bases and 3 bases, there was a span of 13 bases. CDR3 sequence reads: CASSFSRAETDTQYF. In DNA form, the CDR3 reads TGTGCCAGCAGCTTCTCTAGGGCGGAAACAGATACGCAGTATTTT.

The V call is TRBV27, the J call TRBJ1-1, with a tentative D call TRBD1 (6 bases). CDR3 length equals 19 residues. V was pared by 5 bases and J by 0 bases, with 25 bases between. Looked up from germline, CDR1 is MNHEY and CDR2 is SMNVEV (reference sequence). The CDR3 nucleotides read TGTGCCAGCAGTCCCATCGGGAGGGGGAACGTAGATATGAACACTGAAGCTTTCTTT. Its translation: CASSPIGRGNVDMNTEAFF.

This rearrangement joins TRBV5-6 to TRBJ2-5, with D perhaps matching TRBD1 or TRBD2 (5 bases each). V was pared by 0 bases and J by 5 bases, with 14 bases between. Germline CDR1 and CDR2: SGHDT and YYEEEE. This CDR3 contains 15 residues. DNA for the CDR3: TGTGCCAGCAGCTTGGTGGAGGACATTGAGGAGACCCAGTACTTC. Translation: CASSLVEDIEETQYF. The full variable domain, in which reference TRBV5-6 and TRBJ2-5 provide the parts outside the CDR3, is DAGVTQSPTHLIKTRGQQVTLRCSPKSGHDTVSWYQQALGQGPQFIFQYYEEEERQRGNFPDRFSGHQFPNYSSELNVNALLLGDSALYLCASSLVEDIEETQYFGPGTRLLVL.

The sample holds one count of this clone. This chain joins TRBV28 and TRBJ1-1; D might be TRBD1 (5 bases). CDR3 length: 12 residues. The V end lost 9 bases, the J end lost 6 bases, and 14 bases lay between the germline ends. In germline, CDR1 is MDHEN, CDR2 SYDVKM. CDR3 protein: CASQRGRAEAFF. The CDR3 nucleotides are TGTGCCAGTCAACGGGGGAGGGCTGAAGCTTTCTTT.

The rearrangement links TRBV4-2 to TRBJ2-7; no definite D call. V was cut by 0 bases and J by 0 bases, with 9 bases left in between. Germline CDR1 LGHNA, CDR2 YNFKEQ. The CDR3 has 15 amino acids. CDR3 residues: CASSQEISVSYEQYF. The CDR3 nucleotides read TGTGCCAGCAGCCAAGAAATATCTGTCTCCTACGAGCAGTACTTC.

CDR3 sequence: CASSVDALDVKLFF. Written as DNA, the CDR3 is TGTGCCAGCAGCGTAGATGCCCTCGACGTTAAACTGTTTTTT. V and J are TRBV9 and TRBJ1-4; D is unresolved. CDR3 length equals 14 residues. The germline CDR1 and CDR2 sequences are SGDLS and YYNGEE. Trimming removed 0 bases from V and 11 bases from J, with 14 bases in between.